This T cell receptor (beta chain) was profiled in a study of blood T cells in healthy people across ages. General study points: Changes seen in expanded clonotypes were possibly confounded by donor CMV status left unknown.

As to this clonotype: No antigen is known for it.

For the second PCR, which ran for about 7 to 11 cycles, a sample-barcoded 5' primer and a J-beta primer mix were used. The authors tagged each cDNA molecule using a template-switch adaptor with 12 random nucleotides. Each of the samples gave a minimum of 3 million paired-end reads that contained CDR3. TCRdb passed the 5' RACE reads through MiXCR, listing each CDR3 protein once. The sample shows about 1.4 million distinct CDR3 sequences, roughly 59% of them seen only once. Germline V gene data show CDR1 as LGHDT and CDR2 as YNNKEL (reference sequence). The CDR3 is 16 amino acids. With 5 bases removed from V and 0 bases from J, the gap between germline ends came to 14 bases.

The material sequenced was blood. This TCR derives from a man between 18 and 29 years old in good health. The V gene is TRBV3-1, the J gene TRBJ2-1; perhaps TRBD2 as D (7 bases). Here the CDR3 DNA reads TGTGCCAGCAGCTCATACGGGGGGCTCTCCTACAATGAGCAGTTCTTC. It translates to CASSSYGGLSYNEQFF.